A single sample is the source of the 2 T cell receptor beta chains below, sequenced in a study of neurological immune-mediated disorders. TCRdb analysed the 5' RACE reads with MiXCR anew, one entry per CDR3 protein. Here the sample spans over 65,000 distinct CDR3 sequences, 2% to 3% being singletons. The sequenced sample was PBMCs. Receptors were obtained from a woman aged 25 to 39 with multiple sclerosis.

This clonotype has at least ten counts. The chain links TRBV7-9 to TRBJ2-1; 8 bases are a match to TRBD1. J was trimmed by 6 bases and V by 5 bases; bases with no gene match: 3. Germline V gene lookup returns CDR1 SEHNR and CDR2 FQNEAQ (reference sequence). CDR3 length: 13 residues. The CDR3 nucleotides read TGTGCCAGCAGCGTGGACAGGGTCAATGAGCAGTTCTTC. This translates into CASSVDRVNEQFF.

This clonotype was counted ten times or more. The gene calls are TRBV7-2 and TRBJ2-1, with a possible D match to TRBD1 (6 bases). Trimming took 2 bases from V and 1 from J, leaving 12 bases between them. In germline, CDR1 is SGHTA, CDR2 FQGNSA. This CDR3 spans 16 amino acids. As DNA, the CDR3 is TGTGCCAGCAGCTTATGGGGACATACTTCCTACAATGAGCAGTTCTTC. Translation: CASSLWGHTSYNEQFF. The whole variable domain, remainder taken from reference TRBV7-2 and TRBJ2-1, is GAGVSQSPSNKVTEKGKDVELRCDPISGHTALYWYRQSLGQGLEFLIYFQGNSAPDKSGLPSDRFSAERTGGSVSTLTIQRTQQEDSAVYLCASSLWGHTSYNEQFFGPGTRLTVL.